The rows below give T cell receptor beta chains drawn from one sample of a study of blood T cell repertoires in COVID-19. Data came from immunoSEQ multiplex PCR; TCRdb stores just in-frame clones and leaves some out. Of 650,000 to 800,000 clones listed, about 90% are singletons. The sample taken for sequencing was peripheral blood. Every receptor here comes from a woman younger than 30 with acute or convalescent COVID-19. Both conserved end residues are part of each CDR3.

J | V | CDR3
TRBJ1-4 | TRBV7-8 | CASSSSRGPNEKLFF
TRBJ1-1 | TRBV7-8 | CASSWKGTVPVTEAFF
TRBJ1-2 | TRBV20-1 | CSARASYGYTF
TRBJ1-1 | TRBV19 | CASSPRTRGTLNTEAFF
TRBJ2-7 | TRBV2 | CASSEGEAGKYF
TRBJ1-2 | TRBV5-6 | CASSFWQGTPFWYGYTF
TRBJ2-3 | TRBV9 | CASSPGTSGTDTQYF
TRBJ2-7 | TRBV4-3 | CASSQAPGEFHEQYF
TRBJ2-7 | TRBV6-1 | CASSEGMDSTYEQYF
TRBJ1-5 | TRBV6-1 | CASSEGRINQPQHF
TRBJ1-5 | TRBV24-1 | CATSDAGGLDQPQHF
TRBJ2-3 | TRBV28 | CASSSPWSADTQYF
TRBJ2-1 | TRBV20-1 | CSASRAGPPIF